These T cell receptor beta chains were read from a single sample in a study of T cell clonotyping in hematopoietic cell transplantation. Sequencing was performed with immunoSEQ multiplex PCR; in TCRdb, only in-frame clones are kept and a portion is missing. The table shows 9,000 or so clones, with 65% to 90% occurring only once. Specimen: PBMCs, collected 180 days after allogeneic stem cell transplant. Every receptor here comes from a female patient under 45 who had an allogeneic stem cell transplant, so the T cells may come from the graft donor. Some clones in this sample may be carry-over from other donors' samples. Each CDR3 is given with its conserved first and last residue. A D gene is named only where the DNA matches it firmly. Clone size is shown for a subset of rows, as once, few, many or a class of expanded clone.

>TRBJ1-2|NA|NA|TRBV7-2
CASSLATDSNYGYTF
TGTGCCAGCAGCTTAGCCACGGACAGTAACTATGGCTACACCTTC
>TRBJ2-4|NA|TRBD1|TRBV12-5
CASGLPRTQGAGSKNIQYF
TGTGCTAGTGGTTTGCCGAGAACCCAGGGGGCTGGATCCAAAAACATTCAGTACTTC
>TRBJ2-1|few|TRBD2|TRBV30
CAWSVRRGAGEQFF
TGTGCCTGGAGTGTAAGGCGGGGGGCCGGTGAGCAGTTCTTC
>TRBJ2-7|NA|NA|TRBV11-3
CASSRRQTSYEQYF
TGTGCCAGCAGCCGCCGACAGACCTCCTACGAGCAGTACTTC
>TRBJ1-4|NA|TRBD1|TRBV30
CAWDGTGDNEKLFF
TGTGCCTGGGATGGGACAGGCGATAATGAAAAACTGTTTTTT
>TRBJ1-3|NA|TRBD1|TRBV9
CASSVTGGPSGNTIYF
TGTGCCAGCAGCGTCACAGGGGGCCCTTCTGGAAACACCATATATTTT
>TRBJ2-1|NA|NA|TRBV7-2
CASSLGGNGGYNEQFF
TGTGCCAGCAGCTTAGGAGGGAACGGGGGTTACAATGAGCAGTTCTTC
>TRBJ1-6|NA|NA|TRBV6-5
CASSYRGANSPLHF
TGTGCCAGCAGTTACAGGGGGGCGAATTCACCCCTCCACTTT
>TRBJ2-6|NA|NA|TRBV4-3
CASSPGDPRGFSGANVLTF
TGCGCCAGCAGCCCGGGGGACCCCCGGGGTTTCTCTGGGGCCAACGTCCTGACTTTC
>TRBJ2-7|NA|NA|TRBV7-2
CASSFPSYEQYF
TGTGCCAGCAGCTTCCCCTCCTACGAGCAGTACTTC
>TRBJ1-5|NA|NA|TRBV5-8
CASSKGTGGGNQPQHF
TGTGCCAGCAGCAAAGGGACCGGAGGAGGGAATCAGCCCCAGCATTTT
>TRBJ1-2|NA|NA|TRBV6-5
CASSSSGGGYTF
TGTGCCAGCAGTTCCTCCGGGGGTGGCTACACCTTC
>TRBJ2-3|NA|NA|TRBV11-3
CASTSRATSTDTQYF
TGTGCCAGCACCTCCCGGGCAACGAGCACAGATACGCAGTATTTT
>TRBJ2-7|NA|NA|TRBV7-8
CASSPHEGVGEQYF
TGTGCCAGCAGCCCGCACGAGGGTGTCGGCGAGCAGTACTTC
>TRBJ1-5|NA|NA|TRBV4-1
CASSQVGLADISNQPQHF
TGCGCCAGCAGCCAAGTTGGACTTGCGGACATCAGCAATCAGCCCCAGCATTTT
>TRBJ2-7|once|NA|TRBV5-1
CASSLTPGNYEQYF
TGCGCCAGCAGCCTGACCCCAGGGAACTACGAGCAGTACTTC
>TRBJ1-2|NA|TRBD1|TRBV10-3
CAISEGAGGSGYTF
TGTGCCATCAGTGAAGGGGCAGGGGGTAGTGGCTACACCTTC
>TRBJ1-2|NA|TRBD1|TRBV27
CASTGTAIYGYTF
TGTGCCAGCACAGGGACAGCAATCTATGGCTACACCTTC
>TRBJ1-6|NA|TRBD1|TRBV5-6
CASSQPPGQSISPLHF
TGTGCCAGCAGCCAGCCACCGGGACAGAGTATTTCACCCCTCCACTTT
>TRBJ1-3|NA|NA|TRBV27
CASPHAEESSGNTIYF
TGTGCCAGCCCTCACGCCGAGGAAAGCTCTGGAAACACCATATATTTT
>TRBJ1-4|NA|NA|TRBV7-9
CASSHRLGDEKLFF
TGTGCCAGCAGCCACCGGCTGGGCGACGAAAAACTGTTTTTT
>TRBJ1-3|NA|NA|TRBV6-5
CASSPMEGYTIYF
TGTGCCAGCAGCCCCATGGAGGGGTACACCATATATTTT
>TRBJ1-3|NA|TRBD1|TRBV6-5
CASSRQGGNTIYF
TGTGCCAGCAGTCGACAGGGGGGAAACACCATATATTTT
>TRBJ1-1|NA|NA|TRBV7-9
CASSPHLRGTEAFF
TGTGCCAGCAGCCCACATTTAAGGGGGACTGAAGCTTTCTTT
>TRBJ1-2|NA|NA|TRBV5-1
CASSPTVTNYGYTF
TGCGCCAGCAGCCCGACGGTTACTAACTATGGCTACACCTTC
>TRBJ1-1|NA|NA|TRBV6-1
CASSETGGSTEAFF
TGTGCCAGCAGTGAAACGGGGGGGAGCACTGAAGCTTTCTTT
>TRBJ1-5|NA|NA|TRBV30
CASTGKGNQPQHF
TGTGCCTCTACAGGGAAGGGCAATCAGCCCCAGCATTTT
>TRBJ2-3|NA|TRBD2|TRBV19
CASRGLAGSDTQYF
TGTGCCAGTAGGGGACTAGCGGGGTCAGATACGCAGTATTTT
>TRBJ2-6|once|NA|TRBV9
CASSVGGAGANVLTF
TGTGCCAGCAGCGTAGGGGGCGCTGGGGCCAACGTCCTGACTTTC
>TRBJ1-2|NA|NA|TRBV29-1
CSAGTVPNYGYTF
TGCAGCGCGGGAACAGTACCCAACTATGGCTACACCTTC
>TRBJ1-2|once|NA|TRBV7-2
CASSFRGGANYGYTF
TGTGCCAGCAGCTTTAGGGGGGGGGCGAACTATGGCTACACCTTC
>TRBJ1-1|once|NA|TRBV7-3
CASSLAENTEAFF
TGTGCCAGCAGCTTAGCAGAGAACACTGAAGCTTTCTTT
>TRBJ2-3|NA|NA|TRBV7-2
CASSLVAGMSDTQYF
TGTGCCAGCAGCTTAGTGGCAGGGATGTCAGATACGCAGTATTTT
>TRBJ1-1|NA|NA|TRBV4-3
CASSPQTQHTEAFF
TGCGCCAGCAGCCCTCAAACTCAGCACACTGAAGCTTTCTTT
>TRBJ1-1|NA|TRBD1|TRBV2
CAAAGGTEAFF
TGTGCAGCCGCAGGGGGCACTGAAGCTTTCTTT
>TRBJ2-7|NA|NA|TRBV7-2
CASSLGTRGASEQYF
TGTGCCAGCAGCCTCGGGACACGGGGGGCGTCCGAGCAGTACTTC
>TRBJ2-2|NA|NA|TRBV12-5
CASGLQANTGELFF
TGTGCTAGTGGCCTACAGGCGAACACCGGGGAGCTGTTTTTT
>TRBJ2-6|once|NA|TRBV4-3
CASSQDRSSGANVLTF
TGCGCCAGCAGCCAAGATAGAAGTTCCGGGGCCAACGTCCTGACTTTC
>TRBJ1-1|NA|NA|TRBV10-3
CAISALGGEDSTEAFF
TGTGCCATCAGTGCCTTGGGGGGGGAAGACAGCACTGAAGCTTTCTTT
>TRBJ1-2|NA|NA|TRBV9
CASSIFVSGNYGYTF
TGTGCCAGCAGCATATTCGTCAGTGGGAACTATGGCTACACCTTC
>TRBJ1-2|once|NA|TRBV7-9
CASSRWAYGYTF
TGTGCCAGCAGCCGATGGGCCTATGGCTACACCTTC
>TRBJ1-5|NA|NA|TRBV9
CASSAIGHFRHQPQHF
TGTGCCAGCAGCGCCATAGGGCATTTCAGACATCAGCCCCAGCATTTT
>TRBJ1-4|NA|NA|TRBV6-6
CASSYSPGQGNEKLFF
TGTGCCAGCAGTTACTCCCCCGGGCAGGGTAATGAAAAACTGTTTTTT
>TRBJ2-7|NA|NA|TRBV30
CAWSVPGTYEQYF
TGTGCCTGGAGCGTCCCGGGGACGTACGAGCAGTACTTC
>TRBJ1-5|NA|NA|TRBV30
CAWSRDRQPQHF
TGTGCCTGGAGTAGGGACCGGCAGCCCCAGCATTTT
>TRBJ2-3|NA|TRBD2|TRBV7-3
CASSPVAGAHTDTQYF
TGTGCCAGCAGCCCCGTAGCGGGGGCCCACACAGATACGCAGTATTTT